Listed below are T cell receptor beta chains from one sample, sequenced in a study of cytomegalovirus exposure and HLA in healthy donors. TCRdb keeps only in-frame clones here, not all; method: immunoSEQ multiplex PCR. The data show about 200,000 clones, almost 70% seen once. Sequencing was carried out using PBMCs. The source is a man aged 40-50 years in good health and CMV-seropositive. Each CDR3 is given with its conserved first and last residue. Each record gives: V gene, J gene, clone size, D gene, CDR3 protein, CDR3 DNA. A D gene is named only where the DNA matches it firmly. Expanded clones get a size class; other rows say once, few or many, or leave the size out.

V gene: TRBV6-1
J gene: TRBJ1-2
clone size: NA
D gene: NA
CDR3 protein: CASSGYNYGYTF
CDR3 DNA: TGTGCCAGCAGTGGCTACAACTATGGCTACACCTTC

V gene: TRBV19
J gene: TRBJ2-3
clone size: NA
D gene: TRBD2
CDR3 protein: CASSSGLAGGADTQYF
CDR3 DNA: TGTGCCAGTAGTTCGGGACTAGCGGGGGGAGCAGATACGCAGTATTTT

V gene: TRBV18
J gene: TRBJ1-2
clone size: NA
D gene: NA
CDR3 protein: CASSPSALPGGYTF
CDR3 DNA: TGTGCCAGCTCACCGAGTGCGCTTCCGGGGGGCTACACCTTC

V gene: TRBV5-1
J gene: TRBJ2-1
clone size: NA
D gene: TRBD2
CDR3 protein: CASSFPLTGRGVFSYNEQFF
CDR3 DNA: TGCGCCAGCAGCTTCCCTTTGACTGGGCGGGGGGTCTTTTCCTACAATGAGCAGTTCTTC

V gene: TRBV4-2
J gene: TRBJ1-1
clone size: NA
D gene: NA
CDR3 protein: CASSLPGTQGYTEAFF
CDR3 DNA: TGTGCCAGCAGCCTTCCAGGTACCCAGGGGTACACTGAAGCTTTCTTT

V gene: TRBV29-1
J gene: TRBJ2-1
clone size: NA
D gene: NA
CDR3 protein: CSVAHSTNNEQFF
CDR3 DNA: TGCAGCGTGGCGCACAGTACGAACAATGAGCAGTTCTTC

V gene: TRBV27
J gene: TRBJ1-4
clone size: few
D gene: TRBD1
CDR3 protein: CASSWDRRNEKLFF
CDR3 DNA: TGTGCCAGCAGTTGGGACAGACGTAATGAAAAACTGTTTTTT

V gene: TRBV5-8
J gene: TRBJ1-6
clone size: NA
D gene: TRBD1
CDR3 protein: CASSSPGQGASYNSPLHF
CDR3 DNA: TGTGCCAGCAGCTCCCCTGGACAGGGGGCTTCTTATAATTCACCCCTCCACTTT

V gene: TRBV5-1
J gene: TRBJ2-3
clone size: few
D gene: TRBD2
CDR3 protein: CASSLGLAGGLDTQYF
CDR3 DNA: TGCGCCAGCAGCTTGGGCCTAGCGGGGGGGCTTGATACGCAGTATTTT

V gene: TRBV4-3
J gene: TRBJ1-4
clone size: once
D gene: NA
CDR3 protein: CASSQDLGQGQEKLFF
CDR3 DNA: TGCGCCAGCAGCCAAGATCTTGGTCAGGGCCAAGAAAAACTGTTTTTT

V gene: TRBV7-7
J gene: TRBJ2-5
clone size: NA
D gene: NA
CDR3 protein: CASSLSGAKETQYF
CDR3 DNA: TGTGCCAGCAGCCTGAGCGGAGCTAAAGAGACCCAGTACTTC

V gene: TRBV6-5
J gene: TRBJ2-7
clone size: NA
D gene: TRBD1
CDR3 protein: CASTGTGAYEQYF
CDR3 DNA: TGTGCCAGTACCGGGACAGGGGCCTACGAGCAGTACTTC

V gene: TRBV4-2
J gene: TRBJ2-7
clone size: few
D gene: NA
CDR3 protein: CASSQDLQGYEQYF
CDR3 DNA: TGTGCCAGCAGCCAAGATTTACAGGGCTACGAGCAGTACTTC

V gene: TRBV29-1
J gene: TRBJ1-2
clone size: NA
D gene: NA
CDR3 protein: CSFLGADGYTF
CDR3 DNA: TGCAGCTTCCTCGGAGCGGATGGCTACACCTTC

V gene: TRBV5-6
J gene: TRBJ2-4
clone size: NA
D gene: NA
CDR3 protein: CASSSSGGAKNIQYF
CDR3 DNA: TGTGCCAGCAGTTCTTCCGGGGGAGCCAAAAACATTCAGTACTTC

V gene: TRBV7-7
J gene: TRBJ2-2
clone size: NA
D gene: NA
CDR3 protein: CASSRGDGNTGELFF
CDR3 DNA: TGTGCCAGCAGCCGCGGGGACGGCAACACCGGGGAGCTGTTTTTT

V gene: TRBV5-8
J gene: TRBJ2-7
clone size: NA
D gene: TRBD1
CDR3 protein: CASILRPTGVYEQYF
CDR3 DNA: TGTGCCAGCATCCTTCGCCCCACAGGGGTCTACGAGCAGTACTTC

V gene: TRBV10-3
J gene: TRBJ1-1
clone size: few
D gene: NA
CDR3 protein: CAISESGSGRANTEAFF
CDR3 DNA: TGTGCCATCAGTGAGTCGGGCTCTGGCAGGGCAAACACTGAAGCTTTCTTT

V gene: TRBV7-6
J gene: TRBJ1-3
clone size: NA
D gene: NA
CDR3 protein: CASISPPGNTIYF
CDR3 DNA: TGTGCCAGCATCTCCCCCCCGGGAAACACCATATATTTT

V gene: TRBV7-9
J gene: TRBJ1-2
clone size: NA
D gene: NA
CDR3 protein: CSSSLYRDGYTF
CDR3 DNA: TGTTCCAGCAGCTTATACAGAGATGGCTACACCTTC

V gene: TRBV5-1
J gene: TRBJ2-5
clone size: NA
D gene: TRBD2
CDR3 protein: CASSLALAGRETQYF
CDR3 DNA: TGCGCCAGCAGCTTGGCTCTAGCGGGGAGGGAGACCCAGTACTTC

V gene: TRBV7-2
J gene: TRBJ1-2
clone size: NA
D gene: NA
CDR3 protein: CASSRRFGYGYTF
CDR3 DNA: TGTGCCAGCAGCCGGCGGTTTGGCTATGGCTACACCTTC

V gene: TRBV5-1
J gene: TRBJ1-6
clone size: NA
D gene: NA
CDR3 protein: CASSLVSGVGASYNSPLHF
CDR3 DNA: TGCGCCAGCAGCTTGGTGTCGGGGGTCGGGGCGTCCTATAATTCACCCCTCCACTTT

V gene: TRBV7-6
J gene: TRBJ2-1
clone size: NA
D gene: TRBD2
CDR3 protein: CASSLALAGGHNEQFF
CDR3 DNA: TGTGCCAGCAGCTTAGCACTAGCGGGGGGGCATAATGAGCAGTTCTTC

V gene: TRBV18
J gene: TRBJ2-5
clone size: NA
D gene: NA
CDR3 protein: CASSPVPSQETQYF
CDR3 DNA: TGTGCCAGCTCACCAGTGCCGAGTCAAGAGACCCAGTACTTC

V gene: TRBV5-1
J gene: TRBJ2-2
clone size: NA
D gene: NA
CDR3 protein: CASSLPPTGELFF
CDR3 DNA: TGCGCCAGCAGCTTGCCTCCTACCGGGGAGCTGTTTTTT

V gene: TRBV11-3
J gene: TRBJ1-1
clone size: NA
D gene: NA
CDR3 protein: CASSLEQSTEAFF
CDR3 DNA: TGTGCCAGCAGCTTAGAACAGAGCACTGAAGCTTTCTTT

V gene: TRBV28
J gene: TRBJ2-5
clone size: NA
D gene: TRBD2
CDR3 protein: CASSVRLAGAETQYF
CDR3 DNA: TGTGCCAGCAGTGTCAGACTAGCGGGGGCGGAGACCCAGTACTTC

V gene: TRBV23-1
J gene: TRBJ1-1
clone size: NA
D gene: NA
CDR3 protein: CASSLTHDSMNTEAFF
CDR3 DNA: TGCGCCAGCAGTCTGACTCACGACTCTATGAACACTGAAGCTTTCTTT

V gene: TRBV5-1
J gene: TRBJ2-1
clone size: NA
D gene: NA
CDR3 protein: CASSPMGQIYNEQFF
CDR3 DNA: TGCGCCAGCAGCCCCATGGGGCAGATATACAATGAGCAGTTCTTC

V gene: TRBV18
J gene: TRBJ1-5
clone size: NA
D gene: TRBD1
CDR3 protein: CASSVTGGTDQPQHF
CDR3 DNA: TGTGCCAGCTCAGTGACAGGGGGGACGGATCAGCCCCAGCATTTT

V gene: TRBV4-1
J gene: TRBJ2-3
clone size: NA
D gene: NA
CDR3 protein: CASSQDHGKGDTQYF
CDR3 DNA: TGCGCCAGCAGCCAAGATCACGGGAAGGGAGATACGCAGTATTTT

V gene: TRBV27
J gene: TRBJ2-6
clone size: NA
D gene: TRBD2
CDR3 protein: CASSLSGGYSGANVLTF
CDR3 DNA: TGTGCCAGCAGCCTTAGCGGGGGTTACTCTGGGGCCAACGTCCTGACTTTC

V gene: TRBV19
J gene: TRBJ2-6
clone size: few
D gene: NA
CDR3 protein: CASARRGPGANVLTF
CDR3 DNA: TGTGCCTCCGCCCGCAGGGGCCCTGGGGCCAACGTCCTGACTTTC

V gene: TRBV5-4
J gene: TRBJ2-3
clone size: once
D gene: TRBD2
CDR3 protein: CASSGATSAVADTQYF
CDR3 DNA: TGTGCCAGCAGCGGGGCGACTAGCGCGGTCGCAGATACGCAGTATTTT

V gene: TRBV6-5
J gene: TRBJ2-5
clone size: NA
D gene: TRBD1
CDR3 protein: CASRDRTQETQYF
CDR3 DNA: TGTGCCAGCAGGGACAGGACTCAAGAGACCCAGTACTTC

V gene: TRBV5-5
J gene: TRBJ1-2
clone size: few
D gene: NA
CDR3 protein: CASSFRQGGITNYGYTF
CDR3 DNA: TGTGCCAGCAGCTTCAGGCAGGGAGGTATAACTAACTATGGCTACACCTTC

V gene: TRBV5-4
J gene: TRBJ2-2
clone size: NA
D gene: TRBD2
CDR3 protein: CASSPSGSSTGGLFF
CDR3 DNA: TGTGCCAGTTCCCCTAGCGGGTCATCCACCGGGGGGCTGTTTTTT

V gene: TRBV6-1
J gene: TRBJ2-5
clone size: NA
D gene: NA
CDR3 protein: CASSEFLPLATETQYF
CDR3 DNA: TGTGCCAGCAGTGAATTTTTGCCGCTAGCGACGGAGACCCAGTACTTC

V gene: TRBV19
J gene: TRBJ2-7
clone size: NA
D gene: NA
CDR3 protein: CASRRTPLSSYEQYF
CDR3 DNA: TGTGCCAGTAGGAGGACTCCACTCAGCTCCTACGAGCAGTACTTC

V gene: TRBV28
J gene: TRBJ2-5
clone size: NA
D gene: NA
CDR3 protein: CASSLVNYLQETQYF
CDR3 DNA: TGTGCCAGCAGTTTAGTAAACTATCTCCAAGAGACCCAGTACTTC

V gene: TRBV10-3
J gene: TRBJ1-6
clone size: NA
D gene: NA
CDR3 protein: CAISEWHDSPLHF
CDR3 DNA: TGTGCCATCAGTGAGTGGCACGATTCACCCCTCCACTTT

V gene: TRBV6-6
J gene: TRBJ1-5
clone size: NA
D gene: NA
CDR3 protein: CASTTGHYSNQPQHF
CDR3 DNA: TGTGCCAGCACGACTGGACACTATAGCAATCAGCCCCAGCATTTT

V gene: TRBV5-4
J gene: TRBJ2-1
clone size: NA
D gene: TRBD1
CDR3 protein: CASSPGQGGYNEQFF
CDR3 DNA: TGTGCCAGCAGCCCCGGACAGGGCGGCTACAATGAGCAGTTCTTC